What follows describes a single T cell receptor beta chain. Its antigen is currently unknown. This record belongs to a study of a mutant IDH1 vaccine in newly diagnosed glioma. The wider study: Vaccine dosing followed radiotherapy by 4-6 weeks, or accompanied temozolomide cycles. Patients previously underwent radiotherapy, temozolomide, or both, and most underwent both.

CDR3 length equals 16 residues. V lost 4 bases, J lost 2 bases, and 16 bases lay in between. Per the germline V gene, CDR1 is SGHTS and CDR2 is YDEGEE. Time point noted: week 47, end of study. Vaccination comprised doses that each held 300 ug of mutant IDH1 20-mer peptide, plus topical imiquimod. Assay used: immunoSEQ multiplex PCR; TCRdb lists only in-frame clones, some missing. The table lists roughly 86,000 clones, nearly 90% of them singletons. The TCR originated in a woman in her forties or fifties with glioma. The material sequenced was PBMCs, taken from a glioma patient whose treatment included an IDH1 peptide vaccine. The chain is built from TRBV5-8 and TRBJ1-5; D gene ambiguous. CDR3 bases: TGTGCCAGCAGCCCTAGTATTCTGATGGGCAATCAGCCCCAGCATTTT. Amino acid sequence: CASSPSILMGNQPQHF.